This TCR beta chain was recorded in a study of neoadjuvant anti-PD-1 for oral cavity cancer. General study findings and limits: Higher pretreatment Treg/Th17 ratios tracked higher pretreatment blood clonality. Post-nivolumab, blood T cell clonality was significantly elevated in non-responders.

Six replicates per PBMC sample, mostly from 480 ng of genomic DNA. Clones were read by immunoSEQ multiplex PCR, and TCRdb kept only the in-frame ones, dropping some. The sample yields roughly 46,000 clones, about 76% seen once. Time point meaning: after neoadjuvant nivolumab, at surgical resection. Stage II-IVA oral cavity squamous cell carcinoma was new and untreated by systemic or radiation therapy. This CDR3 spans 18 amino acids. Germline lookup yields CDR1 LNHDA and CDR2 SQIVND (reference sequence). The V end was cut by 2 bases, the J end by 4 bases, with 20 bases between. Concerning this clone: Its target is not known.

The chain employs TRBV19 and TRBJ1-4; D is undetermined. The sample here was PBMCs, taken after nivolumab (anti-PD-1) treatment. The clonotype comes from a person aged 35 to 85 with oral cavity squamous cell carcinoma. In DNA form, the CDR3 reads TGTGCCAGTAGTATACGACCGGCCGGGATCTTGGGTAATGAAAAACTGTTTTTT. It codes for CASSIRPAGILGNEKLFF.